This T cell receptor beta chain was identified in a study of T cell responses to AZD1222 COVID-19 vaccine. Whole-study results and caveats: Repertoire collection took place solely once the T cell response had peaked.

This CDR3 is built from 14 residues. Trimming pared 2 bases from V and 1 base from J, leaving 8 bases between. Per the germline V gene, CDR1 is MNHNS and CDR2 is SASEGT. Sequenced by immunoSEQ multiplex PCR; TCRdb stores in-frame clones only, minus some. In the table there are about 93,000 clones, 65% to 90% of which are singletons. Concerning this clone itself: Its specificity is unknown.

Specimen: peripheral blood, collected on day 0 of AZD1222 vaccination. This TCR was recovered from an adult in good health. The chain is built from TRBV6-1 and TRBJ1-1; D remains unclear. CDR3 bases: TGTGCCAGCAGTGAACTGAGGGAGAACACTGAAGCTTTCTTT. It codes for CASSELRENTEAFF.